The 18 T cell receptor beta chains reported below all come from one sample, sequenced in a study of cytomegalovirus exposure and HLA in healthy donors. In the PCR, 60 Vbeta and 13 Jbeta primers were used. The table came from immunoSEQ multiplex PCR; TCRdb's copy has only in-frame clones and leaves some out. Of roughly 130,000 clones listed, approximately 72% are singletons. The sequenced sample consisted of PBMCs. These receptors originate from a human donor in good health.

V is TRBV10-3 and J is TRBJ2-1; TRBD2 aligns across 7 bases. The CDR3 has 14 residues. The J segment lost 7 bases and the V segment lost 10 bases, leaving 13 bases of the junction unmatched. Germline CDR1 and CDR2: ENHRY and SYGVKD. The CDR3 region has the DNA TGTGCCACCCTTAGCGGGTGGCGCGTGAATGAGCAGTTCTTC. This translates into CATLSGWRVNEQFF.

The chain joins TRBV4-2 to TRBJ1-2, with 10 bases identical to TRBD1. The V gene's germline CDR1 is LGHNA and CDR2 YNFKEQ. J gave up 8 bases and V 5 bases, and 11 bases lay outside the gene matches. The CDR3 contains 15 residues. CDR3 DNA sequence: TGTGCCAGCAGCAATGCCGACAGGGGGCGATCAGGCTACACCTTC. Translation: CASSNADRGRSGYTF.

This chain uses TRBV7-9 with TRBJ2-5, with 8 nucleotides matching TRBD1. This CDR3 has 18 residues. V was pared by 4 bases and J by 5 bases, with 18 bases of the junction left unmatched. Germline V gene data show CDR1 as SEHNR and CDR2 as FQNEAQ (reference sequence). The CDR3 DNA is TGTGCCAGCAGCTCAACACAAGGGGGCCGGGACAGGTTTGAGACCCAGTACTTC. Translated, it gives CASSSTQGGRDRFETQYF.

A remark on this clone: This CDR3 is also generated by other DNA sequences in the sample. This chain joins TRBV6-4 and TRBJ2-1, with 7 bases that match TRBD2. CDR3 length equals 16 residues. The J segment lost 0 bases and the V segment lost 2 bases, leaving 4 bases of the junction unmatched. The germline CDR1 and CDR2 sequences are MRHNA and SNTAGT. Here the CDR3 reads CASSDVGGSSYNEQFF. Written as DNA, the CDR3 is TGTGCCAGCAGTGACGTGGGCGGGAGCTCCTACAATGAGCAGTTCTTC.

In its sample, this clone was seen once. The CDR3 coding sequence is TGTGCCAGCAGCTTAACTAGCGGGGGGTACCTCACAGATACGCAGTATTTT. The encoded protein is CASSLTSGGYLTDTQYF. The chain joins TRBV5-4 to TRBJ2-3; 12 bases are a match to TRBD2. V gave up 2 bases and J gave up 2 bases; unmatched junction bases: 6. There are 17 residues in the CDR3. Germline V CDR1 and CDR2: SGHNT, YYREEE (reference sequence). Supplemented by reference TRBV5-4 and TRBJ2-3, the full variable domain reads ETGVTQSPTHLIKTRGQQVTLRCSSQSGHNTVSWYQQALGQGPQFIFQYYREEENGRGNFPPRFSGLQFPNYSSELNVNALELDDSALYLCASSLTSGGYLTDTQYFGPGTRLTVL.

As DNA, the CDR3 is TGTGCCTGGAGGCCAGGGGGGTATAGCAATCAGCCCCAGCATTTT. Protein: CAWRPGGYSNQPQHF. The chain carries TRBV30 and TRBJ1-5; the match to TRBD1 covers 7 bases. After removal of 3 bases from V and 0 bases from J, the junction contained 5 bases not matched to a gene. The germline gives CDR1 GTSNPN, CDR2 SVGIG (reference sequence). The CDR3 totals 15 residues.

The rearrangement joins TRBV9 to TRBJ1-1, with TRBD1 matching over 8 bases. CDR3 length: 14 residues. Germline V CDR1 and CDR2: SGDLS, YYNGEE. J was trimmed by 2 bases and V by 1 base; bases with no gene match: 1. The DNA for the CDR3 is TGTGCCAGCAGCGTAACAGGGGGAAACACTGAAGCTTTCTTT. Encoded protein: CASSVTGGNTEAFF.

This chain joins TRBV5-1 and TRBJ1-1, with TRBD1 matching 7 bases. This CDR3 has 15 residues. Trimming took 0 bases from V and 2 from J; bases not matched to a gene: 4. The germline CDR1 and CDR2 sequences are SGHRS and YFSETQ. The CDR3 here is CASSLAGTANTEAFF. In DNA form, the CDR3 reads TGCGCCAGCAGCTTGGCCGGGACAGCCAACACTGAAGCTTTCTTT.

The gene calls are TRBV6-4 and TRBJ2-2; TRBD1 matches 7 bases. Germline V gene sequence: CDR1 MRHNA, CDR2 SNTAGT. This CDR3 is built from 15 residues. V shed 7 bases and J 3 bases; nucleotides not matched to a gene: 8. The CDR3 sequence is CASKRDSQYTGELFF. In DNA, the CDR3 is TGTGCCAGCAAGAGGGACAGCCAATACACCGGGGAGCTGTTTTTT.

On this clone itself: One end of the junction is discordant with germline, which a read error may explain. The V and J genes are TRBV7-9 and TRBJ2-7, with D tentatively TRBD2 (5 bases). This CDR3 region has 12 residues. Germline V gives CDR1 SEHNR, CDR2 FQNEAQ (reference sequence). CDR3 region: CSSSHTSYEQYF. The CDR3 coding sequence is TGTTCCAGCAGCCACACTAGCTACGAGCAGTACTTC.

This rearrangement joins TRBV15 to TRBJ2-7; the match to TRBD1 covers 7 bases. The CDR3 runs to 16 residues. V was pared by 4 bases and J by 7 bases, with 16 bases of the junction left unmatched. The germline CDR1 and CDR2 sequences are LNHNV and YYDKDF (reference sequence). As DNA, the CDR3 is TGTGCCACCAGCACATCCTCGGGACAGCGTTCTGGGGAGCAGTACTTC. Translation gives CATSTSSGQRSGEQYF.

This chain links TRBV15 with TRBJ1-1; TRBD1 matches 7 bases. V was pared by 1 base and J by 5 bases, with 7 bases of the junction left unmatched. Germline assignment: CDR1 LNHNV and CDR2 YYDKDF (reference sequence). This CDR3 comprises 15 residues. This CDR3 is CATSRVKQGMTEAFF. The CDR3 DNA reads as TGTGCCACCAGCAGAGTAAAACAGGGGATGACTGAAGCTTTCTTT.

The chain employs TRBV6-4 and TRBJ2-3; D is possibly TRBD1 (6 bases). Germline V gene sequence: CDR1 MRHNA, CDR2 SNTAGT. V was trimmed by 3 bases and J by 0 bases, leaving 7 bases between them. The CDR3 length is 14 residues. Here the CDR3 DNA reads TGTGCCAGCAGTGAGGGGGCTAGCACAGATACGCAGTATTTT. Encoded protein: CASSEGASTDTQYF.

The rearrangement joins TRBV28 to TRBJ1-2; the match to TRBD1 covers 9 bases. This CDR3 contains 14 residues. After removal of 11 bases from V and 7 bases from J, the junction contained 14 bases not matched to a gene. Germline values: CDR1 MDHEN, CDR2 SYDVKM. CDR3 nucleotides: TGTGCCGGGACTCCGGGACAGGGTTTTTCTGGCTACACCTTC. Protein product: CAGTPGQGFSGYTF.

The chain uses TRBV9 and TRBJ2-5; a possible D gene is TRBD2 (7 bases). The CDR3 has 15 amino acids. Germline V CDR1 and CDR2: SGDLS, YYNGEE. Trimming took off 0 bases at V and 5 bases at J, with 14 bases between the two ends. CDR3 in DNA: TGTGCCAGCAGCGTAGTAGGGGGGGTCGGGGAGACCCAGTACTTC. This gives the protein CASSVVGGVGETQYF.

Worth noting for this clone: The same CDR3 also results from other DNA sequences found in this sample. This rearrangement joins TRBV11-1 to TRBJ2-7; 9 bases fit TRBD1. This CDR3 is built from 15 residues. CDR1 is SGHAT and CDR2 is FQDESV in the germline V gene (reference sequence). J lost 2 bases, V lost 0 bases, and 2 bases had no gene match. CDR3 in DNA: TGTGCCAGCAGCTTAGCGGGACAGGGTCCCTACGAGCAGTACTTC. The encoded protein is CASSLAGQGPYEQYF.

This CDR3 is CASSVSGGASEQYF. For the CDR3, the DNA is TGTGCCAGCAGCGTTAGCGGGGGGGCGAGCGAGCAGTACTTC. The chain is built from TRBV9 and TRBJ2-7, with 11 bases aligning to TRBD2. V lost 2 bases, J lost 6 bases, and 4 bases stayed unmatched. Germline CDR1 and CDR2: SGDLS and YYNGEE. This CDR3 contains 14 residues. Combining the CDR3 with reference TRBV9 and TRBJ2-7 gives the whole variable domain DSGVTQTPKHLITATGQRVTLRCSPRSGDLSVYWYQQSLDQGLQFLIQYYNGEERAKGNILERFSAQQFPDLHSELNLSSLELGDSALYFCASSVSGGASEQYFGPGTRLTVT.

J is TRBJ1-1 and V is TRBV7-3, with a weak D call TRBD1 (6 bases). V dropped 5 bases and J dropped 0 bases, with 22 bases sitting between them. Germline-derived CDR1 and CDR2 are SGHTA and FQGTGA. CDR3 size: 18 residues. The CDR3 region has the DNA TGTGCCAGCAGCGTCACAGGGAGGGCGGGCCCCTTGAACACTGAAGCTTTCTTT. Translated: CASSVTGRAGPLNTEAFF.